Following are 22 T cell receptor beta chains from one sample sequenced in a study of lung T cells in sarcoidosis with Löfgren's syndrome. TCRdb processed the reads anew with MiXCR; each CDR3 protein has one entry. The sample lists more than 50,000 distinct CDR3 sequences; 20% to 25% were seen once. Sequences were obtained from CD4+ T cells from PBMCs. The source of these receptors is a human donor with sarcoidosis (Löfgren's syndrome or another form), or a control subject (not recorded which).

J is TRBJ1-5 and V is TRBV5-4, with D possibly being TRBD1 (5 bases). Per the germline V gene, CDR1 is SGHNT and CDR2 is YYREEE (reference sequence). The CDR3 sequence is 13 residues long. Trimming took 4 bases from V and 3 from J, leaving 8 bases between them. The CDR3 sequence: CASSGDPNQPQHF. The CDR3 DNA reads TGTGCCAGCAGCGGGGACCCCAATCAGCCCCAGCATTTT.

With respect to this clonotype: This may be a read error: a much more frequent sequence differs by one nucleotide. No conserved phenylalanine or tryptophan ends this CDR3, so it is likely a read error. The chain joins TRBV20-1 to TRBJ2-2; 9 nucleotides align to TRBD2. Germline V gives CDR1 DFQATT, CDR2 SNEGSKA (reference sequence). The V and J ends lost 1 base and 9 bases, in that order; junction bases with no gene match: 6. The length of the CDR3 is 14 residues. This CDR3 reads CSARGGGAFRELFS. For the CDR3, the DNA is TGCAGTGCTAGAGGCGGGGGGGCCTTCAGGGAGCTGTTTTCT.

Regarding this clonotype: No conserved phenylalanine or tryptophan is present at the end of the CDR3, so a read error is the likely explanation. The V and J genes are TRBV29-1 and TRBJ2-3; 13 positions agree with TRBD2. V shed 7 bases and J 4 bases; nucleotides not matched to a gene: 8. Germline CDR1 reads SQVTM; CDR2 reads ANQGSEA. This CDR3 is 15 amino acids long. For the CDR3, the DNA is TGCAGCGCCGGGACTAGCGGGATCCTCCCAGATACGCAGTATTCT. Translated, it gives CSAGTSGILPDTQYS.

The V call is TRBV10-3, the J call TRBJ1-6, with D perhaps matching TRBD1 (6 bases). CDR1 and CDR2 from the germline V gene are ENHRY and SYGVKD. Trimming stripped 7 bases from V and 10 bases from J, with 14 bases between. The CDR3 covers 13 residues. CDR3 residues: CAITDRKGSPLHF. In DNA form, the CDR3 reads TGTGCCATCACCGACAGGAAAGGCTCACCCCTCCACTTT.

This clonotype turned up a few times. This rearrangement joins TRBV6-4 to TRBJ2-3; D is unclear. CDR1 and CDR2 (germline): MRHNA, SNTAGT. V lost 4 bases to trimming and J lost 0 bases, with 14 bases between them. The CDR3 runs to 16 residues. The CDR3 region is CASSARAGVSTDTQYF. The CDR3 DNA is TGTGCCAGCAGTGCCCGGGCAGGCGTTAGCACAGATACGCAGTATTTT.

This clonotype was found many times. The chain uses TRBV4-1 and TRBJ1-2; possibly TRBD1 for D (5 bases). The germline gives CDR1 MGHRA, CDR2 YSYEKL. Trimming took 0 bases from V and 6 from J, leaving 26 bases between them. CDR3 size: 19 residues. For the CDR3, the DNA is TGCGCCAGCAGCCAAGATGATTCTGGTATAGGGGCGGATCGTCATGGCTACACCTTC. Amino acids: CASSQDDSGIGADRHGYTF.

In regard to this clonotype: Possible read error: a much larger clone is one base away. V gene TRBV20-1 combines with J gene TRBJ2-1, with 7 bases aligning to TRBD2. The CDR3 covers 14 residues. The germline CDR1 and CDR2 sequences are DFQATT and SNEGSKA (reference sequence). The V segment lost 5 bases and the J segment 8 bases; nucleotides outside the gene matches: 12. The CDR3 sequence: CSARPAGGRYEQFF. CDR3 bases: TGCAGTGCTCGCCCGGCCGGGGGGAGGTATGAGCAGTTCTTC.

This clonotype came up many times. The chain is built from TRBV28 and TRBJ2-1; 8 bases fit TRBD2. The germline gives CDR1 MDHEN, CDR2 SYDVKM. This CDR3 is 15 amino acids long. Unmatched junction bases numbered 12, after V lost 8 bases and J lost 6 bases. CDR3 coding DNA: TGTGCCAGCCTTCTAGACGGACTAGCCCGCAATGAGCAGTTCTTC. This sequence encodes CASLLDGLARNEQFF.

This clonotype was detected ten times or more. The chain has TRBV6-6 and TRBJ2-1, with D possibly TRBD1 on 5 matching bases. Trimming stripped 2 bases from V and 4 bases from J, with 9 bases between. CDR3 length equals 14 residues. CDR1 and CDR2 (germline): MNHNY, SVGAGI (reference sequence). This chain's CDR3 is CASSYGAGYNEQFF. The CDR3 DNA is TGTGCCAGCAGTTACGGGGCAGGGTACAATGAGCAGTTCTTC.

In this sample, this clonotype turned up many times. The V and J genes are TRBV24-1 and TRBJ2-5; D is possibly TRBD2 (5 bases). CDR1 is KGHDR and CDR2 is SFDVKD in the germline V gene. The germline V and J ends were trimmed by 0 bases and 2 bases, with 9 bases remaining between them. CDR3 length equals 15 residues. This CDR3 reads CATSDLQRGQETQYF. The CDR3 DNA is TGTGCCACCAGTGATTTGCAGCGAGGGCAAGAGACCCAGTACTTC.

The V gene is TRBV12-3 or TRBV12-4, the J gene TRBJ1-6; possible D gene TRBD1, 6 bases. V dropped 5 bases and J dropped 10 bases, with 15 bases sitting between them. The CDR3 totals 14 residues. The CDR3 loop reads CASSLEATGSPLHF. The CDR3 DNA is TGTGCCAGCAGTCTCGAGGCTACAGGGTCACCCCTCCACTTT.

Only a few counts were recorded for this clonotype. This chain's CDR3 is CSVDADRGSYTF. CDR3 sequence (DNA): TGCAGCGTTGACGCTGACAGGGGAAGCTACACCTTC. The rearrangement links TRBV29-1 to TRBJ1-2, with 8 bases matching TRBD1. Germline CDR1 SQVTM, CDR2 ANQGSEA. V lost 3 bases and J lost 9; bases outside the gene matches: 6. The CDR3 covers 12 residues.

This clonotype was seen a handful of times. The chain couples TRBV2 to TRBJ2-3, with 8 bases matching TRBD2. Trimming at V came to 6 bases and at J to 2 bases, leaving 10 bases not matched to a gene. CDR3 length: 16 residues. Germline V gene data show CDR1 as SNHLY and CDR2 as FYNNEI. The CDR3 spells CASSSQGLAITDTQYF. CDR3 nucleotides: TGTGCCAGCAGCTCGCAAGGACTAGCAATCACAGATACGCAGTATTTT.

This clonotype was seen more than once but under ten times. The rearrangement links TRBV7-8 to TRBJ2-1; D possibly uses TRBD1 or TRBD2 (6 bases each). V shed 5 bases and J shed 2 bases, with 19 bases lying between them. CDR1 SGHVS and CDR2 FQNEAQ come from the germline V gene. CDR3 length: 17 amino acids. In nucleotides, the CDR3 is TGTGCCAGCAGCCCCCTTTCATTACGGGGGCCCTACAATGAGCAGTTCTTC. This translates into CASSPLSLRGPYNEQFF.

This clonotype appeared a few times. A much more abundant neighbour one base away suggests this may be a read error. The J gene is TRBJ1-5, the V gene TRBV7-2, with D tentatively TRBD1 (6 bases). The CDR3 is 17 residues long. Germline V gene lookup returns CDR1 SGHTA and CDR2 FQGNSA. The CDR3 DNA sequence: TGTGCCAGCAGCTTAGAGTTTGTATCGACAGGCAATCGGCCCCAGCATTTT. This gives the protein CASSLEFVSTGNRPQHF. The full variable domain, in which reference TRBV7-2 and TRBJ1-5 provide the parts outside the CDR3, is GAGVSQSPSNKVTEKGKDVELRCDPISGHTALYWYRQSLGQGLEFLIYFQGNSAPDKSGLPSDRFSAERTGGSVSTLTIQRTQQEDSAVYLCASSLEFVSTGNRPQHFGDGTRLSIL.

The table lists this clonotype with many counts. The rearrangement joins TRBV27 to TRBJ1-6; D is unclear. The V gene's germline CDR1 is MNHEY and CDR2 SMNVEV (reference sequence). This CDR3 has 14 residues. Trimming took off 3 bases at V and 5 bases at J, with 8 bases between the two ends. The CDR3 loop reads CASSFLQHNSPLHF. The DNA of the CDR3 is TGTGCCAGCAGTTTCCTCCAGCATAATTCACCCCTCCACTTT.

The rearrangement uses TRBV5-6 and TRBJ1-5; TRBD1 agrees at 9 bases. J gave up 11 bases and V 3 bases, and 3 bases lay outside the gene matches. The germline CDR1 and CDR2 sequences are SGHDT and YYEEEE. The CDR3 consists of 12 residues. The CDR3: CASSYGTGTQHF. CDR3 nucleotides: TGTGCCAGCAGCTACGGGACAGGGACCCAGCATTTT.

The sample holds a few counts of this clonotype. The chain joins TRBV4-2 to TRBJ2-5; 7 positions match TRBD2. This CDR3 contains 14 residues. V was pared by 5 bases and J by 5 bases, with 8 bases of the junction left unmatched. The germline V gene has CDR1 LGHNA and CDR2 YNFKEQ. The chain's CDR3 is CASSTWGGTETQYF. The CDR3 region has the DNA TGTGCCAGCAGCACGTGGGGAGGGACGGAGACCCAGTACTTC.

Ten or more counts support this clonotype. This sequence joins TRBV5-8 and TRBJ1-1; weak D call: TRBD1 (5 bases). The germline gives CDR1 SGHTS, CDR2 YDEGEE. The V end was cut by 0 bases, the J end by 1 base, with 10 bases between. The CDR3 totals 15 residues. CDR3 coding DNA: TGTGCCAGCAGCTTGGTCAGGGACCAGAACACTGAAGCTTTCTTT. It specifies CASSLVRDQNTEAFF.

The chain couples TRBV29-1 to TRBJ2-7; D is ambiguous. Trimming pared 5 bases from V and 5 bases from J, leaving 13 bases between. The CDR3 length is 12 residues. CDR1 SQVTM and CDR2 ANQGSEA come from the germline V gene. Here the CDR3 DNA reads TGCAGCGTTACGGGTCAGACACACGAGCAGTACTTC. Translation gives CSVTGQTHEQYF.

Comments on this clonotype: The junction departs from germline at one end; a sequencing error may be responsible. V is TRBV10-3 and J is TRBJ1-2, with D unresolved. CDR1 and CDR2 from the germline V gene are ENHRY and SYGVKD. CDR3 length: 12 amino acids. CDR3 bases: TGTGCCATCAGTGAGGTAGAGGGCCCCATCCTCTTC. This gives the protein CAISEVEGPILF.

In the case of this clonotype: This may stem from a read error, because a much larger clone lies one nucleotide away. The rearrangement links TRBV7-8 to TRBJ2-1; the match to TRBD1 covers 7 bases. The trim removed 4 bases at V and 4 bases at J, leaving 10 bases unmatched. In germline, CDR1 is SGHVS, CDR2 FQNEAQ. The CDR3 contains 16 residues. CDR3 bases: TGTGCCAGCAGCTCACCCGGGGCAGGGGGATACAATGAGCAGTTCTTC. This gives the protein CASSSPGAGGYNEQFF.